One and the same sample provided the 23 T cell receptor beta chains below, sequenced in a study of siplizumab effects on memory and regulatory T cells. The table came from immunoSEQ multiplex PCR; TCRdb's copy has only in-frame clones and leaves some out. The sample holds 90,000 to 140,000 clones; around 93% are singletons and the top ten take 0.32%. Sequencing input: CD4+ T cells sorted from blood. All receptors derive from a human donor in good health.

This chain links TRBV11-3 with TRBJ1-2, with D uncertain. V gave up 5 bases and J gave up 8 bases, with 9 bases separating them. Germline CDR1 SGHNT, CDR2 YENEEA. This CDR3 has 11 residues. As DNA, the CDR3 is TGTGCCAGCAGCCTTGACGCCGGCTACACCTTC. Amino acids: CASSLDAGYTF.

The rearrangement uses TRBV4-3 and TRBJ1-4, with D possibly TRBD1 on 6 matching bases. Trimming took off 0 bases at V and 8 bases at J, with 19 bases between the two ends. The CDR3 totals 17 residues. CDR1 LGHNA and CDR2 YSLEER come from the germline V gene. The CDR3: CASSQDRPFQGREKLFF. CDR3 in DNA: TGCGCCAGCAGCCAAGATAGGCCTTTTCAGGGGAGGGAAAAACTGTTTTTT.

V gene TRBV5-1 combines with J gene TRBJ2-5; 7 nucleotides line up with TRBD1. The CDR3 extends over 13 amino acids. J gave up 4 bases and V 3 bases, and 3 bases lay outside the gene matches. CDR1 and CDR2 from the germline V gene are SGHRS and YFSETQ. In DNA, the CDR3 is TGCGCCAGCAGCTCAACAGGGGTAGAGACCCAGTACTTC. Its translation: CASSSTGVETQYF.

Only a few counts were recorded for this clone. The chain carries TRBV6-5 and TRBJ1-6; TRBD1 is a possible D gene (6 bases). The length of the CDR3 is 13 residues. Trimming took off 6 bases at V and 6 bases at J, with 9 bases between the two ends. In germline, CDR1 is MNHEY, CDR2 SVGAGI. In DNA, the CDR3 is TGTGCCAGCAGGGACAGCCCTAATTCACCCCTCCACTTT. It yields the protein CASRDSPNSPLHF.

V gene TRBV11-3 combines with J gene TRBJ2-3; possibly TRBD1 or TRBD2 for D (5 bases each). The CDR3 runs 15 residues. V shed 4 bases and J shed 5 bases, with 16 bases lying between them. Germline CDR1 reads SGHNT; CDR2 reads YENEEA. The CDR3 DNA sequence: TGTGCCAGCAGCTCCCCTGGGGGTATGGTAGATACGCAGTATTTT. Its protein is CASSSPGGMVDTQYF.

V and J are TRBV25-1 and TRBJ2-1; D remains unclear. The germline CDR1 and CDR2 sequences are MGHDK and SYGVNS. V gave up 2 bases and J gave up 10 bases, with 15 bases separating them. The CDR3 covers 14 residues. This CDR3 reads CASSERSSRQEQFF. The CDR3 DNA sequence: TGTGCCAGCAGTGAAAGGTCTAGTCGACAAGAGCAGTTCTTC.

V usage is TRBV6-6 and J usage is TRBJ1-4; D is undetermined. CDR3 length: 14 residues. The germline V gene encodes CDR1 MNHNY and CDR2 SVGAGI (reference sequence). The V end lost 6 bases, the J end lost 5 bases, and 13 bases lay between the germline ends. The CDR3 nucleotides read TGTGCCAGCAGGCCACCTGGGAGAAATGAAAAACTGTTTTTT. Translation: CASRPPGRNEKLFF.

The chain uses TRBV5-1 and TRBJ2-3, with 9 positions matching TRBD2. V was pared by 2 bases and J by 2 bases, with 6 bases of the junction left unmatched. CDR1 and CDR2 from the germline V gene are SGHRS and YFSETQ. The CDR3 sequence is 16 residues long. The CDR3 bases are TGCGCCAGCAGCTTCGGGACTAGCTTGTTCACAGATACGCAGTATTTT. This translates into CASSFGTSLFTDTQYF. The whole variable domain, filled in from reference TRBV5-1 and TRBJ2-3, reads KAGVTQTPRYLIKTRGQQVTLSCSPISGHRSVSWYQQTPGQGLQFLFEYFSETQRNKGNFPGRFSGRQFSNSRSEMNVSTLELGDSALYLCASSFGTSLFTDTQYFGPGTRLTVL.

This clone appeared a few times. J is TRBJ1-2 and V is TRBV2; TRBD1 agrees at 8 bases. The CDR3 is 15 amino acids. The germline V gene has CDR1 SNHLY and CDR2 FYNNEI. V shed 6 bases and J 5 bases; nucleotides not matched to a gene: 11. CDR3: CASREGQDAGYGYTF. CDR3 DNA sequence: TGTGCCAGCAGGGAGGGACAGGACGCGGGATATGGCTACACCTTC.

The chain has TRBV19 and TRBJ1-2; maybe TRBD1 (5 bases). Trimming took off 7 bases at V and 1 base at J, with 19 bases between the two ends. Germline CDR1 is LNHDA and CDR2 is SQIVND (reference sequence). The CDR3 extends over 16 amino acids. For the CDR3, the DNA is TGTGCCAGTATCAGAGGGACCGACCCCCATAACTATGGCTACACCTTC. Residues: CASIRGTDPHNYGYTF.

This chain joins TRBV11-3 and TRBJ1-1; no clear D. Between the trimmed V and J ends, which lost 6 bases and 4 bases, there was a span of 12 bases. Germline lookup yields CDR1 SGHNT and CDR2 YENEEA. This CDR3 has 13 residues. For the CDR3, the DNA is TGTGCCAGCAGTTTTTCCAAGGTCACTGAAGCTTTCTTT. Protein sequence: CASSFSKVTEAFF.

This chain links TRBV2 with TRBJ1-5, with D perhaps matching TRBD1 (6 bases). The CDR3 runs 16 residues. Trimming took 6 bases from V and 5 from J, leaving 20 bases between them. Looked up from germline, CDR1 is SNHLY and CDR2 is FYNNEI. CDR3 bases: TGTGCCAGCAGCGAGGGCAGGGGTTTCCCTGATCAGCCCCAGCATTTT. This codes for CASSEGRGFPDQPQHF.

The CDR3 reads CATSRLGQEYNEQFF. In DNA form, the CDR3 reads TGTGCCACCAGCAGACTAGGACAGGAGTACAATGAGCAGTTCTTC. The chain has TRBV15 and TRBJ2-1, with 7 bases fitting TRBD1. This CDR3 has 15 amino acids. Germline CDR1 is LNHNV and CDR2 is YYDKDF (reference sequence). V dropped 2 bases and J dropped 4; count of bases not matched to a gene: 5.

This clone was observed once. The chain carries TRBV5-4 and TRBJ2-7; TRBD1 agrees at 7 bases. The CDR3 runs to 17 residues. Germline lookup yields CDR1 SGHNT and CDR2 YYREEE (reference sequence). Trimming removed 5 bases from V and 0 bases from J; junction bases left unmatched: 14. The CDR3 DNA is TGTGCCAGCAGTCTCTCTGGACAGGTGGGATACTCCTACGAGCAGTACTTC. Translated: CASSLSGQVGYSYEQYF.

The chain has TRBV5-6 and TRBJ2-7, with 8 nucleotides matching TRBD1. From germline, CDR1 is SGHDT and CDR2 YYEEEE. The length of the CDR3 is 15 residues. The V segment lost 3 bases and the J segment 0 bases; nucleotides outside the gene matches: 5. This CDR3 is CASSSGTGVSYEQYF. In nucleotides, the CDR3 is TGTGCCAGCAGCTCCGGGACAGGCGTCTCCTACGAGCAGTACTTC.

In nucleotides, the CDR3 is TGCGCCAGCAGCCGGGACAGGGAGCGCTACGAGCAGTACTTC. It specifies CASSRDRERYEQYF. This chain links TRBV4-3 with TRBJ2-7; 9 bases align to TRBD1. CDR1 LGHNA and CDR2 YSLEER come from the germline V gene. The trim removed 4 bases at V and 3 bases at J, leaving 4 bases unmatched. This CDR3 comprises 14 residues.

The chain couples TRBV2 to TRBJ2-3; 7 bases align to TRBD1. Germline lookup yields CDR1 SNHLY and CDR2 FYNNEI. V shed 7 bases and J 1 base; nucleotides not matched to a gene: 8. This CDR3 spans 15 amino acids. The DNA for the CDR3 is TGTGCCAGCATATCCCAGGGGGTAGGCACAGATACGCAGTATTTT. Encoded protein: CASISQGVGTDTQYF.

The chain has TRBV7-2 and TRBJ2-2; D is uncertain. There are 13 residues in the CDR3. Germline assignment: CDR1 SGHTA and CDR2 FQGNSA. V dropped 5 bases and J dropped 7 bases, with 11 bases sitting between them. The CDR3 region has the DNA TGTGCCAGCAGCACCCGGACGAACGGGGAGCTGTTTTTT. Translating it yields CASSTRTNGELFF.

This chain links TRBV6-5 with TRBJ1-2, with TRBD1 as a possible D gene (5 bases). The germline V and J ends were trimmed by 1 base and 7 bases, with 13 bases remaining between them. The CDR3 loop spans 14 amino acids. The germline gives CDR1 MNHEY, CDR2 SVGAGI. The CDR3 nucleotides read TGTGCCAGCAGTTACTTTCGGGACCGAGTTGGCTACACCTTC. Residues: CASSYFRDRVGYTF.

The chain couples TRBV6-1 to TRBJ2-1, with a possible D match to TRBD1 (5 bases). This CDR3 is 15 amino acids long. Germline CDR1 MNHNS, CDR2 SASEGT. V shed 10 bases and J shed 7 bases, with 23 bases lying between them. The CDR3: CAIRVGQADGNEQFF. The CDR3 coding sequence is TGTGCCATCCGAGTGGGGCAGGCCGATGGGAATGAGCAGTTCTTC.

The genes are TRBV4-1 and TRBJ2-7; 9 bases map to TRBD1. The CDR3 is made up of 19 amino acids. V trimming: 4 bases; J trimming: 0 bases; junction bases outside the gene matches: 16. Per germline, CDR1 MGHRA and CDR2 YSYEKL. The CDR3 loop reads CASSPAGGQGIERSYEQYF. CDR3 DNA sequence: TGCGCCAGCAGCCCGGCTGGGGGACAGGGAATCGAGCGCTCCTACGAGCAGTACTTC.

The CDR3 nucleotides read TGTGCCAGCAGTTCAGCAAGCACAGATACGCAGTATTTT. Translation gives CASSSASTDTQYF. V is TRBV9 and J is TRBJ2-3; D call uncertain. This CDR3 is built from 13 residues. V dropped 5 bases and J dropped 0 bases, with 7 bases sitting between them. The germline V gene encodes CDR1 SGDLS and CDR2 YYNGEE.

This chain joins TRBV5-5 and TRBJ2-2; D not certain. V was cut by 4 bases and J by 6 bases, with 13 bases left in between. The CDR3 spans 14 residues. Germline V gene sequence: CDR1 SGHKS, CDR2 YYEKEE (reference sequence). The CDR3 region is CASSPSPTAGELFF. As DNA, the CDR3 is TGTGCCAGCAGCCCGTCACCTACCGCCGGGGAGCTGTTTTTT.